These 24 T cell receptor beta chains were all obtained from the same sample, sequenced in a study of CD8 T cells in ankylosing spondylitis. Overall study results and limits: Several highly homologous variants formed a TCR beta motif that appeared characteristic of ankylosing spondylitis blood.

TCRdb independently ran MiXCR on the 5' RACE reads; one entry per CDR3 protein. The sample lists 200,000 to 250,000 distinct CDR3 sequences, about 7% occurring once. No antigen has been assigned to these receptors. Sequencing input: blood, either unsorted or a sorted T cell fraction (not recorded which). These receptors were taken from a male donor with ankylosing spondylitis.

Many counts were recorded for this clonotype. This sequence joins TRBV27 and TRBJ2-5, with 7 bases that match TRBD1. V lost 4 bases to trimming and J lost 5 bases; unmatched junction nucleotides: 7. The CDR3 runs to 14 residues. Germline assignment: CDR1 MNHEY and CDR2 SMNVEV (reference sequence). As DNA, the CDR3 is TGTGCCAGCAGTTCCCGACAGGGAAGGGAGACCCAGTACTTC. It translates to CASSSRQGRETQYF.

Concerning this clonotype: Likely a read error: the CDR3 ends without its conserved phenylalanine or tryptophan. The gene calls are TRBV9 and TRBJ2-5, with D possibly being TRBD1 or TRBD2 (5 bases each). Germline V gives CDR1 SGDLS, CDR2 YYNGEE. V lost 2 bases and J 1 base, leaving 9 bases between the germline ends. The CDR3 runs to 14 residues. The CDR3 nucleotides are TGTGCCAGCAGCGTGGGACGTCGCCAAGAGACCCAGTACCTC. Encoded protein: CASSVGRRQETQYL.

In this sample, this clonotype turned up many times. The genes are TRBV7-6 and TRBJ2-1, with 9 bases lining up with TRBD2. The CDR3 consists of 17 residues. J was trimmed by 7 bases and V by 1 base; bases with no gene match: 11. CDR1 and CDR2 from the germline V gene are SGHVS and FNYEAQ. CDR3 bases: TGTGCCAGCAGCTTAGGGCGGGAGGGCCTGGGTTGGAATGAGCAGTTCTTC. Its protein is CASSLGREGLGWNEQFF.

This clonotype showed up many times. The chain uses TRBV20-1 and TRBJ2-3; the D is unclear. The CDR3 runs to 13 residues. Germline values: CDR1 DFQATT, CDR2 SNEGSKA (reference sequence). V was clipped by 3 bases and J by 0 bases, with 7 bases between them. CDR3 residues: CSARIASTDTQYF. The CDR3 DNA sequence: TGCAGTGCTAGGATTGCTAGCACAGATACGCAGTATTTT.

This clonotype was detected ten times or more. The rearrangement joins TRBV4-1 to TRBJ2-1; 13 nucleotides align to TRBD2. The CDR3 covers 16 residues. Germline CDR1 reads MGHRA; CDR2 reads YSYEKL. With V trimmed by 1 base and J by 8 bases, 5 bases remained unmatched. Here the CDR3 DNA reads TGCGCCAGCAGCCAAGTACTAGCGGGGGGGAACTATGAGCAGTTCTTC. It codes for CASSQVLAGGNYEQFF.

This clonotype was seen repeatedly, ten times or more. The chain recombines TRBV5-1 with TRBJ2-1; 9 bases map to TRBD2. The CDR3 consists of 16 residues. Germline trimming cut 4 bases from V and 4 bases from J; bases unmatched to any gene: 9. CDR1 SGHRS and CDR2 YFSETQ come from the germline V gene. The CDR3 nucleotides are TGCGCCAGCAGCCCACCGGGACTAGCCCCATACAATGAGCAGTTCTTC. Translated: CASSPPGLAPYNEQFF.

This clonotype was seen ten or more times. This chain joins TRBV10-3 and TRBJ2-1; the D is unclear. Per the germline V gene, CDR1 is ENHRY and CDR2 is SYGVKD. Trimming left V 3 bases short and J 5 bases short, with 5 bases between. This CDR3 comprises 12 residues. This chain's CDR3 is CAISDTDNEQFF. As DNA, the CDR3 is TGTGCCATCAGTGACACGGACAATGAGCAGTTCTTC.

The V gene is TRBV29-1, the J gene TRBJ2-2, with 10 bases lining up with TRBD2. The CDR3 spans 17 residues. J gave up 0 bases and V 5 bases, and 9 bases lay outside the gene matches. Germline assignment: CDR1 SQVTM and CDR2 ANQGSEA. The CDR3 coding sequence is TGCAGCGTTCGTCGACTAGCGGGCGCCGCGAACACCGGGGAGCTGTTTTTT. Protein product: CSVRRLAGAANTGELFF.

The CDR3 DNA is TGCGCCAGCAGCCCGGGACCGCGCTCCTACAATGAGCAGTTCTTC. Translated, it gives CASSPGPRSYNEQFF. The chain couples TRBV4-1 to TRBJ2-1; TRBD1 or TRBD2 may be the D gene (5 bases each). The CDR3 has 15 residues. The germline CDR1 and CDR2 sequences are MGHRA and YSYEKL. The V gene lost 4 bases and the J gene lost 0 bases, with 10 bases spanning the gap.

The table lists this clonotype with many counts. The V gene is TRBV9, the J gene TRBJ2-1; either TRBD1 or TRBD2 may supply D (5 bases each). Germline V gene lookup returns CDR1 SGDLS and CDR2 YYNGEE. V was pared by 3 bases and J by 0 bases, with 10 bases between. The length of the CDR3 is 15 residues. CDR3: CASSEWDHSYNEQFF. DNA of the CDR3: TGTGCCAGCAGCGAATGGGACCACTCCTACAATGAGCAGTTCTTC.

This clonotype showed up just a few times. V usage is TRBV18 and J usage is TRBJ2-6, with D perhaps TRBD2 (5 bases). This CDR3 has 17 amino acids. Germline CDR1 KGHSH, CDR2 LQKENI. Trimming took off 2 bases at V and 4 bases at J, with 15 bases between the two ends. Written as DNA, the CDR3 is TGTGCCAGCTCACCATCGCCCGGGGTGTCAGGGGCCAACGTCCTGACTTTC. Its translation: CASSPSPGVSGANVLTF.

This clonotype was recorded at least ten times. V and J are TRBV13 and TRBJ1-2; D is unclear. The CDR3 loop spans 12 amino acids. Germline V gene sequence: CDR1 PRHDT, CDR2 FYEKMQ (reference sequence). V was cut by 2 bases and J by 5 bases, with 6 bases left in between. The DNA of the CDR3 is TGTGCCAGCAGCTTAAAGCGGTATGGCTACACCTTC. As protein: CASSLKRYGYTF.

This clonotype was found many times. The V gene is TRBV7-9, the J gene TRBJ2-1, with TRBD2 identical over 7 bases. Germline loops: CDR1 SEHNR, CDR2 FQNEAQ (reference sequence). Unmatched junction bases numbered 14, after V lost 4 bases and J lost 5 bases. The CDR3 consists of 17 residues. As DNA, the CDR3 is TGTGCCAGCAGCTCCACAGCGGGACGCGCCCTGAACAATGAGCAGTTCTTC. Protein sequence: CASSSTAGRALNNEQFF.

This clonotype was counted ten times or more. V is TRBV7-2 and J is TRBJ2-1, with D possibly TRBD1 on 7 matching bases. Germline CDR1 is SGHTA and CDR2 is FQGNSA. Between the trimmed V and J ends, which lost 5 bases and 3 bases, there was a span of 17 bases. The CDR3 consists of 16 residues. As DNA, the CDR3 is TGTGCCAGCAGCCAAGCGGGCAGGGGGTTCTACAATGAGCAGTTCTTC. This translates into CASSQAGRGFYNEQFF.

The chain combines TRBV2 with TRBJ1-5; possibly TRBD1 for D (6 bases). CDR1 is SNHLY, CDR2 FYNNEI, per germline. This CDR3 contains 15 residues. V lost 7 bases and J 2 bases, leaving 15 bases between the germline ends. CDR3 sequence reads: CASIQGRARNQPQHF. In nucleotides, the CDR3 is TGTGCCAGCATACAGGGAAGGGCGCGCAATCAGCCCCAGCATTTT.

As concerns this clonotype: This may be a read error, as it is one base from a much larger clone. The gene calls are TRBV7-9 and TRBJ2-3; tentatively, D is TRBD1 or TRBD2 (5 bases each). The CDR3 totals 13 residues. Germline loops: CDR1 SEHNR, CDR2 FQNEAQ (reference sequence). The CDR3 is CACRDGRSDTQYF. Written as DNA, the CDR3 is TGTGCCTGCAGGGACGGAAGGTCAGATACGCAGTATTTT.

This clonotype was recorded at least ten times. In DNA form, the CDR3 reads TGCAGTGCTTACAGCGCCCATAGCAATCAGCCCCAGCATTTT. Protein sequence: CSAYSAHSNQPQHF. V usage is TRBV20-1 and J usage is TRBJ1-5; no clear D. Trimming pared 5 bases from V and 0 bases from J, leaving 11 bases between. There are 14 residues in the CDR3. Germline V lookup: CDR1 DFQATT, CDR2 SNEGSKA (reference sequence).

This clonotype has only a few counts. This chain uses TRBV19 with TRBJ1-1; D unresolved. The CDR3 has 12 amino acids. With 4 bases removed from V and 0 bases from J, the gap between germline ends came to 3 bases. CDR1 is LNHDA and CDR2 is SQIVND in the germline V gene (reference sequence). CDR3 loop: CASSKMNTEAFF. In DNA, the CDR3 is TGTGCCAGTAGTAAGATGAACACTGAAGCTTTCTTT.

This clonotype was found many times. The J gene is TRBJ1-2, the V gene TRBV3-1, with 8 bases identical to TRBD1. From germline, CDR1 is LGHDT and CDR2 YNNKEL (reference sequence). The CDR3 covers 17 residues. The V segment lost 1 base and the J segment 1 base; nucleotides outside the gene matches: 8. The CDR3 DNA reads TGTGCCAGCAGCCAAGGAGGACAGGGAGTCCTTAACTATGGCTACACCTTC. Amino acids: CASSQGGQGVLNYGYTF.

This clonotype has at least ten counts. The rearrangement uses TRBV5-1 and TRBJ1-1, with TRBD1 matching 7 bases. V lost 5 bases and J lost 0; bases outside the gene matches: 7. The CDR3 totals 15 residues. Germline-derived CDR1 and CDR2 are SGHRS and YFSETQ. This chain's CDR3 is CASRFRQGLNTEAFF. The CDR3 coding sequence is TGCGCCAGCAGGTTTCGACAGGGCCTGAACACTGAAGCTTTCTTT.

This clonotype was observed many times. CDR3 protein: CATSEAASGRENEQFF. The CDR3 nucleotides read TGTGCCACCAGTGAAGCGGCTAGCGGGAGAGAGAATGAGCAGTTCTTC. The chain has TRBV24-1 and TRBJ2-1; TRBD2 matches at 10 bases. The CDR3 spans 16 residues. The V and J ends lost 4 bases and 7 bases, in that order; junction bases with no gene match: 9. CDR1 and CDR2 (germline): KGHDR, SFDVKD.

This clonotype was found many times. This rearrangement joins TRBV2 to TRBJ2-2; D is possibly TRBD1 (6 bases). The germline V gene has CDR1 SNHLY and CDR2 FYNNEI. Trimming took off 6 bases at V and 5 bases at J, with 13 bases between the two ends. The CDR3 runs 14 residues. The CDR3 region has the DNA TGTGCCAGCAGCTACACAGGGAAGACCGGGGAGCTGTTTTTT. Translation gives CASSYTGKTGELFF.

This clonotype has a handful of counts. This sequence joins TRBV10-3 and TRBJ2-3; D gene uncertain. Germline V gives CDR1 ENHRY, CDR2 SYGVKD. This CDR3 is built from 14 residues. The V and J ends lost 0 bases and 3 bases respectively, with 7 bases between them. The chain's CDR3 is CAISESRPTDTQYF. The CDR3 bases are TGTGCCATCAGTGAGTCACGGCCGACAGATACGCAGTATTTT.

The table lists this clonotype with many counts. The chain employs TRBV6-2 or TRBV6-3 and TRBJ2-3; D is unresolved. Looked up from germline, CDR1 is MNHEY and CDR2 is SVGEGT. V lost 0 bases and J lost 3, with 16 bases in between. This CDR3 comprises 17 residues. In DNA, the CDR3 is TGTGCCAGCAGTTACTCGCTTCTTTCTCTTAAGACAGATACGCAGTATTTT. It is translated as CASSYSLLSLKTDTQYF.